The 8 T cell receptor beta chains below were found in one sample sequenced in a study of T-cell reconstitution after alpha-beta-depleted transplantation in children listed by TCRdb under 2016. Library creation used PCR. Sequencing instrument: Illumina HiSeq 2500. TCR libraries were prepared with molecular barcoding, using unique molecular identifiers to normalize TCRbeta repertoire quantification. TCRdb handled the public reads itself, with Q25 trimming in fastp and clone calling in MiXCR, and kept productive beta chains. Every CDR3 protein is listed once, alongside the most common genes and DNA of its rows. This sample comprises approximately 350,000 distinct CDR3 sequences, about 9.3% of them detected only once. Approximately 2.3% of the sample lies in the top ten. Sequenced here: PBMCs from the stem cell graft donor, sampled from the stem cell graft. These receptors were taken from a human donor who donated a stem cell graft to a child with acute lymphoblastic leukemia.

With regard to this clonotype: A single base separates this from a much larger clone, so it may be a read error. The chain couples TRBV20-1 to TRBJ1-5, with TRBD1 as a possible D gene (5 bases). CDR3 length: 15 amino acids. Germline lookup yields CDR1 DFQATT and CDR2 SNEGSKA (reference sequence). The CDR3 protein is CSARDLRGGNQPRHF. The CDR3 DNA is TGCAGTGCTAGAGATTTGAGGGGCGGCAATCAGCCCCGGCATTTT.

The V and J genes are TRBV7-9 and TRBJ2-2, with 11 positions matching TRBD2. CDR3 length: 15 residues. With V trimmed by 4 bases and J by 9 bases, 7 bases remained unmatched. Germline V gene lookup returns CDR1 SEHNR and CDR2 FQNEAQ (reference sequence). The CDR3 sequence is CASSSARLAGRELFF. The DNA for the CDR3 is TGTGCCAGCAGCTCCGCCCGACTAGCGGGGCGGGAGCTGTTTTTT. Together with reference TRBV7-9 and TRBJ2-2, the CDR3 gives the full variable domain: DTGVSQNPRHKITKRGQNVTFRCDPISEHNRLYWYRQTLGQGPEFLTYFQNEAQLEKSRLLSDRFSAERPKGSFSTLEIQRTEQGDSAMYLCASSSARLAGRELFFGEGSRLTVL.

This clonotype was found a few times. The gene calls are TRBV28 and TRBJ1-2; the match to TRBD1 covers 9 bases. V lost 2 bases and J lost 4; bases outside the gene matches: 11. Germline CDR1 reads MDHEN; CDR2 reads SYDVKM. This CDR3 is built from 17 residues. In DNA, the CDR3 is TGTGCCAGCAGTTTAAACCTATTTACAGGGGGCGGCTATGGCTACACCTTC. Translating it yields CASSLNLFTGGGYGYTF.

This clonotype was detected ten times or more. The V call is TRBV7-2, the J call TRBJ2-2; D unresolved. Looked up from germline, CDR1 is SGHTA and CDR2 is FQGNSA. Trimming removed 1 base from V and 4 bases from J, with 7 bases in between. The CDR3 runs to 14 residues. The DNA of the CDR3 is TGTGCCAGCAGCTTAGAGAGGATCACCGGGGAGCTGTTTTTT. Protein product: CASSLERITGELFF.

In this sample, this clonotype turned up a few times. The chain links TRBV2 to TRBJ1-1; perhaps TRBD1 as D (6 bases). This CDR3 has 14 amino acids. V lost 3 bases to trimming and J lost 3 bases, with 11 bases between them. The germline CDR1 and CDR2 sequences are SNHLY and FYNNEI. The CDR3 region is CASSDGRTDTEAFF. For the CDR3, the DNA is TGTGCCAGCAGTGACGGCAGGACAGACACTGAAGCTTTCTTT. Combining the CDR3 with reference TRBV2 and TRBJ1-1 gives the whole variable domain EPEVTQTPSHQVTQMGQEVILRCVPISNHLYFYWYRQILGQKVEFLVSFYNNEISEKSEIFDDQFSVERPDGSNFTLKIRSTKLEDSAMYFCASSDGRTDTEAFFGQGTRLTVV.

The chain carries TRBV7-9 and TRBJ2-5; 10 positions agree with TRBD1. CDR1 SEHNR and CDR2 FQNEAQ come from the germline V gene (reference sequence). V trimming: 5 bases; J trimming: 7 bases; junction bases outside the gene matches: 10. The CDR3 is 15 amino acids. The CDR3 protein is CASSRDRGIVGTQYF. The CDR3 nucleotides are TGTGCCAGCAGCCGGGACAGGGGAATCGTTGGGACCCAGTACTTC.

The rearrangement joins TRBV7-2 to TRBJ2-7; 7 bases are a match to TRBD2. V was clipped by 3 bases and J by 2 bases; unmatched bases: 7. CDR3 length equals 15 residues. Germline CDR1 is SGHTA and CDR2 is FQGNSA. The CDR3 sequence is CASSLGGSPPYEQYF. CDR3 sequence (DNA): TGTGCCAGCAGCTTGGGCGGGAGTCCCCCCTACGAGCAGTACTTC.

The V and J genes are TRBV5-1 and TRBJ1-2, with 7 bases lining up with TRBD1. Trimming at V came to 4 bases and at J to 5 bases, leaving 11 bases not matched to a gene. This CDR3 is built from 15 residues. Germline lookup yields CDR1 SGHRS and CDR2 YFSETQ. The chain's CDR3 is CASSPILRDRYGYTF. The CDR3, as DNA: TGCGCCAGCAGCCCTATTTTGAGGGACAGATATGGCTACACCTTC.